A single sample is the source of the 23 T cell receptor beta chains below, sequenced in a study of CD8 T cells in ankylosing spondylitis. Study findings and constraints: There was a TCR beta motif, made of several highly homologous variants, that appeared characteristic of ankylosing spondylitis blood.

Their target antigens are unknown. TCRdb reprocessed the 5' RACE reads with MiXCR, giving one entry per CDR3 protein. The data contain a few hundred thousand distinct CDR3 sequences, about 16% of them singletons. Sequencing used blood, either unsorted or a sorted T cell fraction (not recorded which). The origin of the receptors is a male donor with ankylosing spondylitis.

This chain connects TRBV4-1 to TRBJ2-3; 9 bases line up with TRBD1. The CDR3 consists of 16 residues. From germline, CDR1 is MGHRA and CDR2 YSYEKL. V gave up 3 bases and J gave up 2 bases; unmatched junction bases: 6. CDR3 nucleotide sequence: TGCGCCAGCAGCCATAGCGGACAGGGGACCACAGATACGCAGTATTTT. Protein sequence: CASSHSGQGTTDTQYF.

This clonotype was observed a few times. This chain joins TRBV2 and TRBJ2-1; D might be TRBD2 (5 bases). Trimming removed 1 base at V and 6 bases at J, with 13 bases between. CDR1 is SNHLY and CDR2 is FYNNEI in the germline V gene. CDR3 length: 15 amino acids. CDR3 nucleotide sequence: TGTGCCAGCAGTGAAGACCCAGCGGTCGGCAATGAGCAGTTCTTC. This codes for CASSEDPAVGNEQFF.

The chain uses TRBV10-3 and TRBJ2-7; weak D call: TRBD2 (5 bases). The ends were cut back, 0 bases at V and 5 bases at J, with 17 bases in the middle. This CDR3 contains 16 residues. Germline CDR1 is ENHRY and CDR2 is SYGVKD. In DNA form, the CDR3 reads TGTGCCATCAGTGAGTCGGACTCTAGTCTCATCCACGAGCAGTACTTC. Translating it yields CAISESDSSLIHEQYF.

This clonotype has more than one count but fewer than ten. This chain uses TRBV12-3 or TRBV12-4 with TRBJ1-1; unclear D gene. With 3 bases removed from V and 4 bases from J, the gap between germline ends came to 18 bases. The CDR3 spans 16 residues. The CDR3 DNA reads as TGTGCCAGCAGTTTTCCCCCGGACCAACCTTCCACTGAAGCTTTCTTT. As protein: CASSFPPDQPSTEAFF.

This chain connects TRBV7-2 to TRBJ2-7; D is ambiguous. V was cut by 1 base and J by 6 bases, with 13 bases left in between. Germline V gene lookup returns CDR1 SGHTA and CDR2 FQGNSA. The CDR3 spans 14 residues. Here the CDR3 reads CASSLETGPGEQYF. The CDR3 nucleotides read TGTGCCAGCAGCTTAGAGACCGGACCTGGCGAGCAGTACTTC.

On this clonotype itself: Compared with germline, one end of the junction differs, possibly owing to a read error. The V and J genes are TRBV7-7 and TRBJ1-5, with 7 bases identical to TRBD1. Germline CDR1 reads SSHAT; CDR2 reads FNYEAQ (reference sequence). The CDR3 is made up of 16 amino acids. CDR3 protein: CASSKDRENSNQPQHF. For the CDR3, the DNA is TGTGCTAGCAGTAAAGACAGGGAGAATAGCAATCAGCCCCAGCATTTT.

This clonotype occurred a few times. The chain uses TRBV6-1 and TRBJ2-7, with 12 bases aligning to TRBD2. CDR1 and CDR2 from the germline V gene are MNHNS and SASEGT. The V gene end was trimmed by 8 bases and the J gene end by 4 bases; junction bases not matched to a gene: 6. The CDR3 is 14 amino acids. The CDR3 region is CASDLGTSGYEQYF. CDR3 nucleotides: TGTGCCAGCGACCTTGGGACTAGCGGGTACGAGCAGTACTTC.

This clonotype was seen only a few times. The rearrangement uses TRBV29-1 and TRBJ2-3, with TRBD1 matching 10 bases. CDR3 size: 14 residues. The junction had 2 bases not matched to a gene; V was cut back by 3 bases and J by 2 bases. Germline V gene lookup returns CDR1 SQVTM and CDR2 ANQGSEA. The CDR3 reads CSVEGTGVTDTQYF. DNA of the CDR3: TGCAGCGTTGAGGGGACAGGGGTCACAGATACGCAGTATTTT.

The chain combines TRBV4-1 with TRBJ2-7, with TRBD1 identical over 7 bases. The CDR3 runs to 15 residues. Germline V gene lookup returns CDR1 MGHRA and CDR2 YSYEKL. Losses at the gene ends were 2 bases for V and 5 bases for J; bases not matched to a gene: 9. CDR3 amino acids: CASSQREQGSHEQYF. CDR3 DNA: TGCGCCAGCAGCCAAAGAGAACAGGGGTCTCACGAGCAGTACTTC.

This clonotype was observed a handful of times. The rearrangement joins TRBV5-1 to TRBJ2-1; D perhaps matches TRBD1 (6 bases). Deletions cut 3 bases from V and 0 bases from J, with 16 bases between. Germline V gives CDR1 SGHRS, CDR2 YFSETQ. CDR3 length: 17 amino acids. This chain's CDR3 is CASSWTARGSSYNEQFF. Here the CDR3 DNA reads TGCGCCAGCAGCTGGACAGCGAGGGGCAGCTCCTACAATGAGCAGTTCTTC. Looking up the rest from reference TRBV5-1 and TRBJ2-1 gives the full variable domain: KAGVTQTPRYLIKTRGQQVTLSCSPISGHRSVSWYQQTPGQGLQFLFEYFSETQRNKGNFPGRFSGRQFSNSRSEMNVSTLELGDSALYLCASSWTARGSSYNEQFFGPGTRLTVL.

There are a few counts of this clonotype. The chain is built from TRBV14 and TRBJ2-7, with 12 bases matching TRBD2. Germline loops: CDR1 SGHDN, CDR2 FVKESK. The CDR3 extends over 15 amino acids. After removal of 3 bases from V and 4 bases from J, the junction contained 4 bases not matched to a gene. CDR3 in amino acids: CASSHWTSGAYEQYF. CDR3 sequence (DNA): TGTGCCAGCAGCCATTGGACTAGCGGGGCGTACGAGCAGTACTTC.

In its sample, this clonotype was seen a few times. The CDR3 DNA reads TGCAGTGCTAAAGGACTAGCGGGGTTCACAGATACGCAGTATTTT. Its translation is CSAKGLAGFTDTQYF. The chain carries TRBV20-1 and TRBJ2-3, with 12 bases identical to TRBD2. J was trimmed by 2 bases and V by 4 bases; bases with no gene match: 4. CDR3 length equals 15 residues. The germline gives CDR1 DFQATT, CDR2 SNEGSKA (reference sequence).

This clonotype showed up just a few times. V usage is TRBV7-9 and J usage is TRBJ1-1; tentatively, D is TRBD1 (6 bases). CDR1 SEHNR and CDR2 FQNEAQ come from the germline V gene (reference sequence). The germline V and J ends were trimmed by 7 bases and 0 bases, with 12 bases remaining between them. The CDR3 has 14 amino acids. CDR3 DNA: TGTGCCAGCACTTTGGGGGGGCTGAACACTGAAGCTTTCTTT. This codes for CASTLGGLNTEAFF.

The J gene is TRBJ2-7, the V gene TRBV11-2; tentatively, D is TRBD2 (6 bases). The CDR3 has 11 residues. CDR1 SGHAT and CDR2 FQNNGV come from the germline V gene. Between the trimmed V and J ends, which lost 5 bases and 5 bases, there was a span of 7 bases. DNA for the CDR3: TGTGCCAGCAGCCAGCGGGACGAGCAGTACTTC. Protein sequence: CASSQRDEQYF.

The chain links TRBV27 to TRBJ2-3; the D call may be TRBD1 or TRBD2 (5 bases each). V lost 3 bases and J 5 bases, leaving 12 bases between the germline ends. This CDR3 contains 14 residues. CDR1 and CDR2 (germline): MNHEY, SMNVEV (reference sequence). The CDR3 spells CASSLLGERDTQYF. DNA for the CDR3: TGTGCCAGCAGTTTGTTGGGGGAGAGAGATACGCAGTATTTT.

V is TRBV6-1 and J is TRBJ2-5; D gene ambiguous. V was cut by 2 bases and J by 2 bases, with 12 bases left in between. This CDR3 spans 15 amino acids. From germline, CDR1 is MNHNS and CDR2 SASEGT. As DNA, the CDR3 is TGTGCCAGCAGTGAATCTCAGTGGGGTCAAGAGACCCAGTACTTC. Its protein product is CASSESQWGQETQYF.

Only a few counts were recorded for this clonotype. The chain uses TRBV2 and TRBJ2-5; 8 nucleotides agree with TRBD2. The length of the CDR3 is 15 residues. In germline, CDR1 is SNHLY, CDR2 FYNNEI. V shed 5 bases and J 2 bases; nucleotides not matched to a gene: 7. This chain's CDR3 is CASSSERGTQETQYF. CDR3 nucleotide sequence: TGTGCCAGCAGTTCCGAGCGGGGGACTCAAGAGACCCAGTACTTC.

The chain carries TRBV5-1 and TRBJ2-7; D may be TRBD1 (5 bases). CDR3 length equals 15 residues. Trimming left V 0 bases short and J 2 bases short, with 12 bases between. In germline, CDR1 is SGHRS, CDR2 YFSETQ. The CDR3, as DNA: TGCGCCAGCAGCTTGGGCCCAGGGCTCCCCTACGAGCAGTACTTC. As protein: CASSLGPGLPYEQYF.

This clonotype was seen a handful of times. CDR3 DNA: TGTGCCAGCAGCCCAGGGGGATGGGACACTGAAGCTTTCTTT. Protein sequence: CASSPGGWDTEAFF. The rearrangement links TRBV12-3 or TRBV12-4 to TRBJ1-1, with TRBD1 matching 7 bases. This CDR3 is built from 14 residues. Trimming at V came to 6 bases and at J to 3 bases, leaving 7 bases not matched to a gene.

This clonotype showed up many times. The V call is TRBV29-1, the J call TRBJ2-1; tentatively, D is TRBD2 (5 bases). The CDR3 covers 11 residues. V lost 0 bases and J 10 bases, leaving 7 bases between the germline ends. The germline V gene has CDR1 SQVTM and CDR2 ANQGSEA. Here the CDR3 reads CSVEEGGEQFF. The CDR3 DNA reads as TGCAGCGTTGAAGAAGGCGGGGAGCAGTTCTTC.

This clonotype was seen only a few times. V and J are TRBV11-2 and TRBJ1-4, with D uncertain. The CDR3 runs to 15 residues. Germline CDR1 and CDR2: SGHAT and FQNNGV. The V gene lost 1 base and the J gene lost 6 bases, with 12 bases spanning the gap. CDR3 coding DNA: TGTGCCAGCAGCTTAGCATTGGTGGCCGATGAAAAACTGTTTTTT. Protein sequence: CASSLALVADEKLFF.

The rearrangement links TRBV5-1 to TRBJ2-2, with TRBD2 identical over 9 bases. The ends lost 0 bases at V and 5 bases at J; junction bases unmatched: 5. The germline V gene encodes CDR1 SGHRS and CDR2 YFSETQ. The CDR3 consists of 16 residues. CDR3 nucleotide sequence: TGCGCCAGCAGCTTGGAGCTAGCGGGGTCTACCGGGGAGCTGTTTTTT. This sequence encodes CASSLELAGSTGELFF.

The chain combines TRBV7-9 with TRBJ2-2; D gene unclear. Between the trimmed V and J ends, which lost 2 bases and 3 bases, there was a span of 10 bases. This CDR3 region has 15 residues. Germline CDR1 SEHNR, CDR2 FQNEAQ (reference sequence). CDR3 in DNA: TGTGCCAGCAGCTTAAACCCTCGGTACACCGGGGAGCTGTTTTTT. This encodes CASSLNPRYTGELFF.